The present T cell receptor (beta chain) was sequenced within a study of CD8+CD57+ T cells in acquired aplastic anemia. As for the study in general: The average for DNA from sorted CD4+ and CD8+ cells was 2.5 to 4 ug. Broader study findings: It was found that 25 to 35 CD8+ CDR3 sequences were shared between patients and controls.

The template used for profiling TCR beta VDJ and CDR3 was genomic DNA. MiXCR, applied by TCRdb to the reads, yields one record per CDR3 protein. The sample contains around 220,000 distinct CDR3 sequences, about half of which appear only once. Before being chosen for sequencing, patients had shown CD8+CD57+ cell expansion by flow cytometry. When blood sampling took place, the patients had received no therapy. To note about this clonotype: The target antigen is unknown.

Between the trimmed V and J ends, which lost 2 bases and 6 bases, there was a span of 8 bases. CDR3 length: 13 amino acids. Germline-derived CDR1 and CDR2 are SGHTA and FQGTGA. V and J are TRBV7-3 and TRBJ1-5, with D hard to call. Sequenced input: sorted CD4+, CD8+, or CD8+CD57+ T cells (not recorded which) from PBMCs. The clonotype originates from a human donor with aplastic anemia. CDR3 DNA sequence: TGTGCCAGCAGCTTACTGGGCGGTCAGCCCCAGCATTTT. Translated, it gives CASSLLGGQPQHF. Full variable domain (remainder filled in from reference TRBV7-3 and TRBJ1-5): GAGVSQTPSNKVTEKGKYVELRCDPISGHTALYWYRQSLGQGPEFLIYFQGTGAADDSGLPNDRFFAVRPEGSVSTLKIQRTERGDSAVYLCASSLLGGQPQHFGDGTRLSIL.